This TCR beta chain came from a study of T cell responses to AZD1222 COVID-19 vaccine. Study-wide findings and caveats: Recipients of two AZD1222 doses showed rising Spike-specific TCR breadth and depth. There were vaccine-associated CD4 TCRs across spike, dominant at 160-218 and 743-854.

On this clone: Its matching antigen is unknown.

TCRdb's copy holds only in-frame clones and misses some; the assay was immunoSEQ multiplex PCR. The data hold 95,000 to 150,000 clones, with over 70% observed a single time. The length of the CDR3 is 15 residues. The V gene's germline CDR1 is LGHNT and CDR2 FRNRAP. Germline trimming cut 2 bases from V and 4 bases from J; bases unmatched to any gene: 2. The sequence came from an adult in good health. This chain connects TRBV12-5 to TRBJ2-2; 9 bases line up with TRBD2. This sample comprised peripheral blood, obtained on day 0 of AZD1222 vaccination. As DNA, the CDR3 is TGTGCTAGTGGTTTGCTACTAGCGGGCACCGGGGAGCTGTTTTTT. Translated, it gives CASGLLLAGTGELFF.